This T cell receptor beta chain appears in the sequencing data of a study of Ad26.COV2.S vaccination and SARS-CoV-2 variants. Documented treatment: some 20 received Ad26.COV2.S at low or high dose, single or two shots; about 5 received placebo; per-sample allocation not given. Day 63 following the first vaccine or placebo injection was when the samples were taken. The V gene's germline CDR1 is GTSNPN and CDR2 SVGIG (reference sequence). Unmatched junction bases numbered 6, after V lost 0 bases and J lost 7 bases. CDR3 size: 15 residues. Study-wide points: Substantial breadth was reportedly displayed by spike-specific CD8+ and CD4+ T cell responses after vaccination.

Points on this clone: The antigen is unknown.

Data came from immunoSEQ multiplex PCR; TCRdb stores just in-frame clones and leaves some out. The sample has about 390,000 clones; 92% are singletons. The chain couples TRBV30 to TRBJ2-1; 10 bases are shared with TRBD1. The receptor was isolated from a person between 18 and 65 years old who received the Ad26.COV2.S COVID-19 vaccine or a placebo. Source: peripheral blood, taken in a trial of Ad26.COV2.S vaccine versus placebo. The CDR3 reads CAWSVHGTGVNEQFF. Written as DNA, the CDR3 is TGTGCCTGGAGTGTACACGGGACAGGGGTAAATGAGCAGTTCTTC.